This TCR beta chain derives from a study of cytotoxic CD8 clonotypes in ibrutinib-treated CLL. V was clipped by 6 bases and J by 5 bases, with 8 bases between them. CDR3 length: 12 amino acids. Germline V lookup: CDR1 KGHSH, CDR2 LQKENI. This clone was found a few times. Generated by immunoSEQ multiplex PCR, the TCRdb table keeps only in-frame clones and is missing some. The profile shows roughly 130,000 clones, 91% of them singletons. This clonotype was obtained from a human donor with chronic lymphocytic leukemia. Specimen: PBMCs, collected after 12 months of ibrutinib treatment. J is TRBJ1-5 and V is TRBV18, with D unresolved. The CDR3 DNA follows: TGTGCCAGCTCCGGAGGTGATCAGCCCCAGCATTTT. It encodes CASSGGDQPQHF.